This T cell receptor (beta chain) was documented in a study of blood T cell repertoires in COVID-19. Study overall: PBMCs, B-cell-depleted T cells, or T cells were the source of the cDNA or gDNA that made up the material.

Germline CDR1 is MNHNY and CDR2 is SVGAGI (reference sequence). The CDR3 has 15 amino acids. The trim removed 10 bases at V and 4 bases at J, leaving 9 bases unmatched. Recruited during active infection, patients (from Seattle) were subsequently followed longitudinally. Here immunoSEQ multiplex PCR was the method, and the copy in TCRdb shows in-frame clones only, minus some. The repertoire holds more than 90,000 clones, with 70% to 90% as singletons. The genes are TRBV6-6 and TRBJ2-3; 12 positions match TRBD2. The TCR was taken from a woman between 55 and 75 years old with COVID-19, enrolled during active disease. Sequenced sample: peripheral blood. Written as DNA, the CDR3 is TGTGCCACCCTAAGCCTAGCGGGGGGGTCAGATACGCAGTATTTT. Its translation is CATLSLAGGSDTQYF.